This TCR beta chain was captured by sequencing in a study of blood T cell repertoires in COVID-19. Study-level information: Samples representing acute and convalescent COVID-19 were sourced from the United States, Italy and Spain. T cells, B-cell-depleted T cells, or PBMCs provided the cDNA or gDNA that served as material.

The V end lost 6 bases, the J end lost 10 bases, and 13 bases lay between the germline ends. CDR3 length equals 12 residues. Enrolment of Seattle patients took place during active infection, and they were followed longitudinally. Original processing methods: Estimates of nucleated cell counts were drawn from the amplification of reference gene primers. Some clones are missing from TCRdb's copy, which holds only in-frame ones; the method was immunoSEQ multiplex PCR. That table is the source of V, J and clone size, and D and trimming were worked out from the DNA. Of some 200,000 clones listed, about 85% are singletons.

Input material: peripheral blood. The chain has TRBV12-3 or TRBV12-4 and TRBJ2-1, with D possibly TRBD2 on 7 matching bases. The receptor comes from a woman in her 70s with COVID-19, enrolled during active disease. CDR3 protein: CASSPRGGEQFF. CDR3 DNA sequence: TGTGCCAGCAGCCCGAGGGGGGGCGAGCAGTTCTTC.